This entry lists 16 T cell receptor beta chains sequenced from one sample in a study of blood T cell repertoires in COVID-19. Only in-frame clones appear in the TCRdb table, and some are missing; sequencing was by immunoSEQ multiplex PCR. Seen here are approximately 62,000 clones, 70% to 90% observed once, and the top ten hold around 1.5%. What was sequenced was peripheral blood. These receptors came from a man aged 55 to 70 with acute or convalescent COVID-19.

The V call is TRBV6-5, the J call TRBJ1-1, with D tentatively TRBD1 (6 bases). CDR1 and CDR2 from the germline V gene are MNHEY and SVGAGI. Between the trimmed V and J ends, which lost 6 bases and 4 bases, there was a span of 15 bases. The length of the CDR3 is 14 residues. CDR3 DNA: TGTGCCAGCAGGTTGACAGTGGGGGCCACTGAAGCTTTCTTT. Translating it yields CASRLTVGATEAFF.

The rearrangement links TRBV28 to TRBJ1-2; D gene unclear. Germline V CDR1 and CDR2: MDHEN, SYDVKM. CDR3 length: 15 amino acids. Trimming pared 3 bases from V and 5 bases from J, leaving 16 bases between. CDR3 loop: CASSFLRLRLYGYTF. The CDR3, as DNA: TGTGCCAGCAGTTTCTTAAGGCTCCGACTTTATGGCTACACCTTC.

V usage is TRBV29-1 and J usage is TRBJ2-2; 7 bases are shared with TRBD2. CDR3 size: 14 residues. The V gene end was trimmed by 1 base and the J gene end by 4 bases; junction bases not matched to a gene: 3. Germline-derived CDR1 and CDR2 are SQVTM and ANQGSEA. CDR3 in amino acids: CSVEVSGSTGELFF. In DNA, the CDR3 is TGCAGCGTTGAAGTTAGCGGGTCCACCGGGGAGCTGTTTTTT.

V gene TRBV30 combines with J gene TRBJ1-6; no clear D. The germline V gene has CDR1 GTSNPN and CDR2 SVGIG (reference sequence). V dropped 4 bases and J dropped 5 bases, with 9 bases sitting between them. The CDR3 runs to 13 residues. The chain's CDR3 is CAWTEQNNSPLHF. Written as DNA, the CDR3 is TGTGCCTGGACCGAACAGAATAATTCACCCCTCCACTTT.

V gene TRBV6-5 combines with J gene TRBJ2-1, with D possibly being TRBD1 (5 bases). The CDR3 consists of 14 residues. The V end was cut by 7 bases, the J end by 9 bases, with 19 bases between. Germline-derived CDR1 and CDR2 are MNHEY and SVGAGI. As DNA, the CDR3 is TGTGCCAGCATAGGGGCAGCCTCTCTCGGTGAGCAGTTCTTC. It translates to CASIGAASLGEQFF.

This clone appeared once. The chain uses TRBV7-2 and TRBJ2-7, with 11 nucleotides matching TRBD1. V lost 4 bases, J lost 5 bases, and 7 bases stayed unmatched. The CDR3 length is 15 residues. Per the germline V gene, CDR1 is SGHTA and CDR2 is FQGNSA. CDR3 nucleotide sequence: TGTGCCAGCAGCTGGGGACAGGGGGACCTCGACGAGCAGTACTTC. Protein sequence: CASSWGQGDLDEQYF.

V and J are TRBV6-5 and TRBJ2-7; TRBD1 agrees at 8 bases. From germline, CDR1 is MNHEY and CDR2 SVGAGI. The CDR3 runs 12 residues. V shed 5 bases, J shed 6 bases, and the junction held 3 bases outside the gene matches. CDR3 loop: CASSRTGSEQYF. CDR3 in DNA: TGTGCCAGCAGTCGGACAGGGTCCGAGCAGTACTTC.

The chain is built from TRBV6-1 and TRBJ2-3; D possibly corresponds to TRBD2 (5 bases). V was shortened by 3 bases and J by 3 bases, with 10 bases between the two germline ends. CDR3 length: 14 residues. Germline lookup yields CDR1 MNHNS and CDR2 SASEGT. In DNA form, the CDR3 reads TGTGCCAGCAGTGACGTGGGAGAGACAGATACGCAGTATTTT. Translation gives CASSDVGETDTQYF.

The CDR3 here is CASSPAGTASSYEQYF. The CDR3 DNA is TGTGCCAGCAGCCCCGCGGGGACCGCGAGCTCCTACGAGCAGTACTTC. The V gene is TRBV7-9, the J gene TRBJ2-7; D perhaps matches TRBD2 (6 bases). CDR3 length equals 16 residues. Germline V gene data show CDR1 as SEHNR and CDR2 as FQNEAQ (reference sequence). Trimming cost V 5 bases and J 0 bases, with 17 bases left between them.

V and J are TRBV6-5 and TRBJ2-3, with 11 bases lining up with TRBD2. The CDR3 length is 16 residues. V shed 0 bases and J 2 bases; nucleotides not matched to a gene: 1. CDR1 and CDR2 from the germline V gene are MNHEY and SVGAGI. The DNA for the CDR3 is TGTGCCAGCAGTTACTCGACTAGCGGGGACACAGATACGCAGTATTTT. Translation: CASSYSTSGDTDTQYF.

V gene TRBV7-9 combines with J gene TRBJ2-3, with TRBD1 matching over 8 bases. The CDR3 spans 14 residues. After removal of 2 bases from V and 6 bases from J, the junction contained 4 bases not matched to a gene. Germline V lookup: CDR1 SEHNR, CDR2 FQNEAQ (reference sequence). CDR3 DNA: TGTGCCAGCAGCTTACGTCGGGACAGGGATACGCAGTATTTT. Translation: CASSLRRDRDTQYF.

The V call is TRBV4-3, the J call TRBJ2-1; 11 bases map to TRBD2. This CDR3 spans 21 amino acids. V lost 2 bases, J lost 3 bases, and 18 bases stayed unmatched. CDR1 and CDR2 from the germline V gene are LGHNA and YSLEER. This CDR3 is CASSQSRNAFSGTSGYNEQFF. The CDR3 nucleotides are TGCGCCAGCAGCCAATCCCGGAACGCTTTTTCCGGGACTAGCGGCTACAATGAGCAGTTCTTC.

This rearrangement joins TRBV28 to TRBJ1-5; D is uncertain. Trimming took off 4 bases at V and 7 bases at J, with 5 bases between the two ends. CDR3 length: 11 amino acids. Germline assignment: CDR1 MDHEN and CDR2 SYDVKM. DNA for the CDR3: TGTGCCAGCAGTTCGAGACAGCCCCAGCATTTT. Its protein product is CASSSRQPQHF. The full variable domain, completed using reference TRBV28 and TRBJ1-5, is DVKVTQSSRYLVKRTGEKVFLECVQDMDHENMFWYRQDPGLGLRLIYFSYDVKMKEKGDIPEGYSVSREKKERFSLILESASTNQTSMYLCASSSRQPQHFGDGTRLSIL.

This chain uses TRBV4-3 with TRBJ2-1; 7 bases match TRBD1. The CDR3 is 16 amino acids. Germline V lookup: CDR1 LGHNA, CDR2 YSLEER. The V gene end was trimmed by 1 base and the J gene end by 4 bases; junction bases not matched to a gene: 7. This CDR3 is CASSQGPGTEYNEQFF. DNA for the CDR3: TGCGCCAGCAGCCAAGGTCCAGGGACAGAGTACAATGAGCAGTTCTTC.

This chain joins TRBV24-1 and TRBJ2-2; 10 bases fit TRBD1. There are 16 residues in the CDR3. The junction had 3 bases not matched to a gene; V was cut back by 3 bases and J by 3 bases. Germline CDR1 is KGHDR and CDR2 is SFDVKD. This chain's CDR3 is CATSDDRGRYTGELFF. In DNA form, the CDR3 reads TGTGCCACCAGTGATGACAGGGGGCGATACACCGGGGAGCTGTTTTTT.

CDR3 in amino acids: CASSSSSNQPQHF. CDR3 coding DNA: TGTGCCAGCAGCTCCAGTAGCAATCAGCCCCAGCATTTT. V gene TRBV7-9 combines with J gene TRBJ1-5; D unresolved. Germline loops: CDR1 SEHNR, CDR2 FQNEAQ (reference sequence). The CDR3 covers 13 residues. V was pared by 4 bases and J by 0 bases, with 4 bases between.